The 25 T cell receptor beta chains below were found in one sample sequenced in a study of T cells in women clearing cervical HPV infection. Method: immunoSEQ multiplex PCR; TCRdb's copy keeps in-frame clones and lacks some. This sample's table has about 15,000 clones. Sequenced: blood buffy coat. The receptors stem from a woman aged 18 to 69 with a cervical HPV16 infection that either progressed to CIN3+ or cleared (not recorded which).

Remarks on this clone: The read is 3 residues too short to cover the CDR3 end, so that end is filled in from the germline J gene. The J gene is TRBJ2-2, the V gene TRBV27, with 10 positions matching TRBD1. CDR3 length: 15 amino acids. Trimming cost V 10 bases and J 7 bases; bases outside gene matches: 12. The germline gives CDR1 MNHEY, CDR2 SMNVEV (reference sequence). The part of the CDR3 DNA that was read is TGTGCCACCAAACCCGGGACAGGGGATGTCGGGGAG. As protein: CATKPGTGDVGE. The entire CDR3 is CATKPGTGDVGELFF.

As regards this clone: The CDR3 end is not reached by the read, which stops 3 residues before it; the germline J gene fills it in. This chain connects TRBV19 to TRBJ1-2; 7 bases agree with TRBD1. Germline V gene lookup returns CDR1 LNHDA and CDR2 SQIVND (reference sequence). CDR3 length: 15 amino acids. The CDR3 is CASSRYRGDTDTYTF. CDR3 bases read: TGTGCCAGTAGTCGGTACAGGGGTGACACAGATACC. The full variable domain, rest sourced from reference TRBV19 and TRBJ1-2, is DGGITQSPKYLFRKEGQNVTLSCEQNLNHDAMYWYRQDPGQGLRLIYYSQIVNDFQKGDIAEGYSVSREKKESFPLTVTSAQKNPTAFYLCASSRYRGDTDTYTFGSGTRLTVV.

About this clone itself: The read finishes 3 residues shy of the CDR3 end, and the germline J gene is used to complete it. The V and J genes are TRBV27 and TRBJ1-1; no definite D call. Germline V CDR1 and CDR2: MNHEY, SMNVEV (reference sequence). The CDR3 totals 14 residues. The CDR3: CASSLSPKSREAFF. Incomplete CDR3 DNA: TGTGCCAGCAGTTTAAGTCCAAAGAGCCGCGAA.

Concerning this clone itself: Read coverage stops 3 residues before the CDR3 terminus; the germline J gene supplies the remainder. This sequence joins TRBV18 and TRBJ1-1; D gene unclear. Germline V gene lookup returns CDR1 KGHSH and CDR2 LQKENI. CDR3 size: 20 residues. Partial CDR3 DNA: TGTGCCAGCTCACCACAGAGGGCTAGCGGAGAGGCTCTAGCCAAAAACATT. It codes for CASSPQRASGEALAKNI. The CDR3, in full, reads CASSPQRASGEALAKNIAFF.

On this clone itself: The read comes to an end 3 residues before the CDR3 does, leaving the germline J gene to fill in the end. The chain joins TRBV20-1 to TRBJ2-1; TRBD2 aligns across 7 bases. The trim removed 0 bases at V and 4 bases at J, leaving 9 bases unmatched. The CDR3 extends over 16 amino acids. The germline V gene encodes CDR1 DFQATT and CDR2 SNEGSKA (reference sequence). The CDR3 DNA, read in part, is TGCAGTGCTAGAGATTGGCGGGAGTATTCTTACAATGAG. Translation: CSARDWREYSYNE. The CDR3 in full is CSARDWREYSYNEQFF.

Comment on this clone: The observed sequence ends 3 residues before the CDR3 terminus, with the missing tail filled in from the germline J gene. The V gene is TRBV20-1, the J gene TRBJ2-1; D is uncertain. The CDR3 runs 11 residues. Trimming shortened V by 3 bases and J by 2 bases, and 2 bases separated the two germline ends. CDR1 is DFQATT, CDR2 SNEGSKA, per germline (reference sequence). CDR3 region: CSASTYNEQFF. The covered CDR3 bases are TGCAGTGCTAGCACCTACAATGAG.

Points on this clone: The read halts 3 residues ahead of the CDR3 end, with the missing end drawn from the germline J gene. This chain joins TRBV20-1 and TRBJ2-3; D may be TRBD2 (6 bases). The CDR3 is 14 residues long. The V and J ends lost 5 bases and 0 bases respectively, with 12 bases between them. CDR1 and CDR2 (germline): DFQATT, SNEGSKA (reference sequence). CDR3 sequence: CSASTGLSTDTQYF. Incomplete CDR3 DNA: TGCAGTGCTTCTACGGGACTTAGCACAGATACG.

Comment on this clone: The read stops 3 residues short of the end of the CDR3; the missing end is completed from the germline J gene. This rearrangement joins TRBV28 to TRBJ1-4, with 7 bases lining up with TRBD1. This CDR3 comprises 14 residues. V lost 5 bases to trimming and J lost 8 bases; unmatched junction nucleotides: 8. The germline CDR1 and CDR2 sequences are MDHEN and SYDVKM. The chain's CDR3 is CASSVRDSEEKLFF. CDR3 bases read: TGTGCCAGCAGTGTCCGGGACAGCGAAGAAAAA.

CDR3 DNA (partial): TGTGCCAGCAGGATTGGCGGAGGCGATGAG. As protein: CASRIGGGDE. The whole CDR3 protein reads CASRIGGGDEQFF. V is TRBV7-2 and J is TRBJ2-1; tentatively, D is TRBD2 (5 bases). The read terminates 3 residues before the CDR3 end, so the remaining end is supplied by the germline J gene. The CDR3 runs 13 residues. Germline CDR1 is SGHTA and CDR2 is FQGNSA. V gave up 6 bases and J gave up 8 bases, with 14 bases separating them.

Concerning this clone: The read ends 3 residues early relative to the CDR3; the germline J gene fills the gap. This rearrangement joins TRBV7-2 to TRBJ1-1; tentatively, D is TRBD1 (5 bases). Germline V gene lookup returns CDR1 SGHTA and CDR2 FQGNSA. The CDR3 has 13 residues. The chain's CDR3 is CASSLLQGWEAFF. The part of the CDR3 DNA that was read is TGTGCCAGCAGCTTATTGCAGGGTTGGGAA.

The CDR3 sequence is CASSLSEGQETQYF. The DNA read from the CDR3 is TGTGCCAGCAGCCTGTCTGAGGGTCAAGAGACC. The chain has TRBV7-8 and TRBJ2-5; D is perhaps TRBD2 (5 bases). The CDR3 is cut off 3 residues early in the read; its end comes from the germline J gene. Trimming took 5 bases from V and 2 from J, leaving 12 bases between them. This CDR3 region has 14 residues. The V gene's germline CDR1 is SGHVS and CDR2 FQNEAQ.

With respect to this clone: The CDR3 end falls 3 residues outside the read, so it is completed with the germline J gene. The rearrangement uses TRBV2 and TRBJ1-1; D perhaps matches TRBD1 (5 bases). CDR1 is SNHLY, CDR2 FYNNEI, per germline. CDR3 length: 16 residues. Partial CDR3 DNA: TGTGCCAGCAGTGATGCCGGGACTAGCGGCCAAGAGACA. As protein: CASSDAGTSGQET. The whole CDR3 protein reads CASSDAGTSGQETAFF.

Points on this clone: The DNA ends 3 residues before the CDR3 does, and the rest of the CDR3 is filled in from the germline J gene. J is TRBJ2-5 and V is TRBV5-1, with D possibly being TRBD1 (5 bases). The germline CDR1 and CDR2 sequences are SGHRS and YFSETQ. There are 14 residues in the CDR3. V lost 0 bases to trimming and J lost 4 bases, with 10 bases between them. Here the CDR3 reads CASSLVPGPETQYF. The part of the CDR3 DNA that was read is TGCGCCAGCAGCTTGGTGCCAGGGCCAGAGACC.

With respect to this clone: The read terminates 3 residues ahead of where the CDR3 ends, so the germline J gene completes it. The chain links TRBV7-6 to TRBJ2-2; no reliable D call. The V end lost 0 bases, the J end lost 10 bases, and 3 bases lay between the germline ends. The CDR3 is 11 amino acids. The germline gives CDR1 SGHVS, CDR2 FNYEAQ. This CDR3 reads CASSLAQELFF. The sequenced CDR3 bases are TGTGCCAGCAGCTTAGCTCAGGAG.

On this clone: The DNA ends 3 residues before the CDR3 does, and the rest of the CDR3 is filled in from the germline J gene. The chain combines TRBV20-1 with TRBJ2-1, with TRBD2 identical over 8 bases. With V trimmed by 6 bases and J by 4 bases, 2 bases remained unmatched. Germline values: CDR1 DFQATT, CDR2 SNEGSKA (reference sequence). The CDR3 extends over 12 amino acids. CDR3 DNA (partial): TGCAGTGCCCCGGGGGGGTACAATGAG. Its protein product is CSAPGGYNE. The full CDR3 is CSAPGGYNEQFF.

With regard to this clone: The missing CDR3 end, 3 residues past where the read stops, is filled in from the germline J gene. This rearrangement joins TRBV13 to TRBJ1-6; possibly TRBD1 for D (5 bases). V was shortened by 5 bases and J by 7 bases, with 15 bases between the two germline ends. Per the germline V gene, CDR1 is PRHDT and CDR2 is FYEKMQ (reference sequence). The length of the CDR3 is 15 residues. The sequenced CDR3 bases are TGTGCCAGCAGCAGCCGGGGGGGAGTAAATTCACCC. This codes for CASSSRGGVNSP. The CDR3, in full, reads CASSSRGGVNSPLHF.

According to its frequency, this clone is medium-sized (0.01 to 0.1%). CDR3 amino acids: CASSEAYRVTGYTF. Incomplete CDR3 DNA: TGTGCCAGCAGCGAAGCTTACAGGGTTACTGGC. The V call is TRBV5-6, the J call TRBJ1-2, with a tentative D call TRBD1 (6 bases). The read finishes 3 residues shy of the CDR3 end, and the germline J gene is used to complete it. V was pared by 4 bases and J by 7 bases, with 17 bases between. Per the germline V gene, CDR1 is SGHDT and CDR2 is YYEEEE. This CDR3 comprises 14 residues. The full variable domain, rest sourced from reference TRBV5-6 and TRBJ1-2, is DAGVTQSPTHLIKTRGQQVTLRCSPKSGHDTVSWYQQALGQGPQFIFQYYEEEERQRGNFPDRFSGHQFPNYSSELNVNALLLGDSALYLCASSEAYRVTGYTFGSGTRLTVV.

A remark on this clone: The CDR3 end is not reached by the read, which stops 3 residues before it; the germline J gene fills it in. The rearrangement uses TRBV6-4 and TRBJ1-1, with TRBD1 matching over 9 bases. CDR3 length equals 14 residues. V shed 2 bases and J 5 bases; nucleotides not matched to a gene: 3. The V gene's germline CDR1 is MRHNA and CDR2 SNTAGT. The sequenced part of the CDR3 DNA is TGTGCCAGCAGTGACACAGACAGGGGGACTGAA. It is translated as CASSDTDRGTE. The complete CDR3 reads CASSDTDRGTEAFF.

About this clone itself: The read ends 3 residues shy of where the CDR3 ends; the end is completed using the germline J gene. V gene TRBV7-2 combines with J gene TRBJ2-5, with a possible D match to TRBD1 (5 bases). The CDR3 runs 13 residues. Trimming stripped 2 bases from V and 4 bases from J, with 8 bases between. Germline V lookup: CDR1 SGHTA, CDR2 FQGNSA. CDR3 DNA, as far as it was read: TGTGCCAGCAGCTTATCACAGGTAGAGACC. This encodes CASSLSQVET. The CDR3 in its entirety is CASSLSQVETQYF.

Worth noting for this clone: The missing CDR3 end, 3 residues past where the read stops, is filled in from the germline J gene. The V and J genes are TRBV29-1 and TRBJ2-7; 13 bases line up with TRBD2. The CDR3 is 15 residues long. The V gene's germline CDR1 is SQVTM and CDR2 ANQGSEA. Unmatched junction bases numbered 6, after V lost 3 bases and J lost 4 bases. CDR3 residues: CSVEMGGLAGYEQYF. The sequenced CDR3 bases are TGCAGCGTTGAGATGGGGGGACTAGCGGGATACGAG.

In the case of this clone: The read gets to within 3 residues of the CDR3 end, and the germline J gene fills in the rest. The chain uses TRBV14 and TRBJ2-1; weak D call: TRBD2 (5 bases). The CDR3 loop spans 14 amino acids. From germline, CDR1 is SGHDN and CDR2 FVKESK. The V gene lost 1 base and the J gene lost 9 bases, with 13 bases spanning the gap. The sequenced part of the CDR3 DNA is TGTGCCAGCAGCCAAGGAGGGTATGTGGGTGAG. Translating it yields CASSQGGYVGE. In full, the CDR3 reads CASSQGGYVGEQFF.

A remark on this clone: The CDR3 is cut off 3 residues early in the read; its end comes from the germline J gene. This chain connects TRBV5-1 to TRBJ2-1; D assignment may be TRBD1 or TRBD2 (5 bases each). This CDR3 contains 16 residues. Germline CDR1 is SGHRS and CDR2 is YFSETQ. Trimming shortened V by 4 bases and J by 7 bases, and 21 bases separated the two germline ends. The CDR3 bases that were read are TGCGCCAGCAGCCCTGGTAGGACATCCAGAGGGAATGAG. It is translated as CASSPGRTSRGNE. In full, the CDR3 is CASSPGRTSRGNEQFF.

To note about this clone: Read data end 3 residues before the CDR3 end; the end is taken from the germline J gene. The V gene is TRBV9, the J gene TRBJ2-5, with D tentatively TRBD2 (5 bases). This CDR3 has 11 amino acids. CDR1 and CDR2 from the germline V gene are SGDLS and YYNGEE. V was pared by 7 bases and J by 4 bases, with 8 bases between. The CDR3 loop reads CASFSGETQYF. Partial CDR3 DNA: TGTGCCAGCTTCAGCGGAGAGACC.

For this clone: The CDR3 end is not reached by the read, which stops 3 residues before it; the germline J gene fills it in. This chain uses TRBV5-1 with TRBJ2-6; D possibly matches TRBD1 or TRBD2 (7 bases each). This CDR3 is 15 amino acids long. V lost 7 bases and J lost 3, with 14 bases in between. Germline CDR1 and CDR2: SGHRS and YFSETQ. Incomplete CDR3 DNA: TGCGCCAGCGAGGGAGGGGGCTTTGGGGCCAACGTC. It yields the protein CASEGGGFGANV. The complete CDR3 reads CASEGGGFGANVLTF.

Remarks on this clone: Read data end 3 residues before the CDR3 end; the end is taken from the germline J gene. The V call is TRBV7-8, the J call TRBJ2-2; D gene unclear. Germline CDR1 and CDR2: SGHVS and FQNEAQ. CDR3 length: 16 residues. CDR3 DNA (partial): TGTGCCAGCAGCCGAAACCACGGTGAGAAAAATGAAAAG. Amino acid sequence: CASSRNHGEKNEK. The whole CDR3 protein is CASSRNHGEKNEKLFF.